Listed below are T cell receptor beta chains from one sample, sequenced in a study of T cell responses to AZD1222 COVID-19 vaccine. Sequenced by immunoSEQ multiplex PCR; TCRdb stores in-frame clones only, minus some. The table lists around 56,000 clones, around 89% of them singletons. This specimen was peripheral blood, taken 28 days after the second AZD1222 dose. These receptors came from an adult who received the AZD1222 COVID-19 vaccine. Each CDR3 is given with its conserved first and last residue. Fields, in order: J gene, V gene, D gene, clone size, CDR3 protein, CDR3 DNA. D genes are given only for firm matches. Clone size is stated in some rows and not others, as once, few, many or a class when expanded.

TRBJ1-2 TRBV6-5 TRBD1 NA CASMRTGTSGYTF TGTGCCAGCATGAGGACAGGGACTTCCGGCTACACCTTC
TRBJ2-7 TRBV29-1 NA NA CSAGGGQGRNEQYF TGCAGCGCCGGGGGGGGACAGGGTAGGAACGAGCAGTACTTC
TRBJ2-7 TRBV9 TRBD2 NA CASSVGPGTSGSYEQYF TGTGCCAGCAGCGTAGGACCCGGGACTAGCGGCTCCTACGAGCAGTACTTC
TRBJ1-4 TRBV4-1 NA NA CASSQVREKLFF TGCGCCAGCAGCCAGGTTCGAGAAAAACTGTTTTTT
TRBJ2-3 TRBV7-9 NA NA CASSRGPSTDTQYF TGTGCCAGCAGCAGGGGTCCTAGCACAGATACGCAGTATTTT
TRBJ1-6 TRBV3-1/TRBV3-2 TRBD1 NA CASSAGQDNSPLHF TGTGCCAGCAGCGCAGGACAGGATAATTCACCCCTCCACTTT
TRBJ2-3 TRBV7-2 NA NA CASSLQGQRTDTQYF TGTGCCAGCAGCTTACAGGGTCAACGCACAGATACGCAGTATTTT
TRBJ1-4 TRBV2 NA NA CASSGNRVSNEKLFF TGTGCCAGCAGTGGAAACAGGGTTTCTAATGAAAAACTGTTTTTT
TRBJ1-5 TRBV9 TRBD1 NA CASRRDRVGQPQHF TGTGCCAGCCGCCGCGACAGGGTGGGTCAGCCCCAGCATTTT
TRBJ1-1 TRBV12-3/TRBV12-4 NA NA CASGPRGTEAFF TGTGCCAGCGGTCCCCGGGGCACTGAAGCTTTCTTT
TRBJ2-3 TRBV11-2 TRBD2 NA CASRPGTSGSPNTDTQYF TGTGCCAGCAGACCCGGGACTAGCGGTTCCCCTAACACAGATACGCAGTATTTT
TRBJ2-1 TRBV19 NA NA CASSDWYNEQFF TGTGCCAGTAGCGACTGGTACAATGAGCAGTTCTTC
TRBJ1-1 TRBV4-1 TRBD1 NA CASSQVIRTGPIEAFF TGCGCCAGCAGCCAAGTAATCCGGACAGGACCCATTGAAGCTTTCTTT
TRBJ1-3 TRBV11-3 TRBD1 NA CASSSGQGVAGNTIYF TGTGCCAGCAGCTCGGGACAGGGAGTCGCTGGAAACACCATATATTTT
TRBJ1-4 TRBV2 NA NA CASSLYGQTATNEKLFF TGTGCCAGCAGCCTCTACGGACAGACTGCAACTAATGAAAAACTGTTTTTT
TRBJ2-1 TRBV7-6 NA NA CASSSTPPRTGNEQFF TGTGCCAGCAGCTCGACCCCCCCCCGGACTGGGAATGAGCAGTTCTTC
TRBJ2-7 TRBV27 NA once CASSFPEQYF TGTGCCAGCAGTTTCCCCGAGCAGTACTTC
TRBJ2-2 TRBV6-5 NA NA CASSFPGTGELFF TGTGCCAGCAGTTTCCCGGGGACCGGGGAGCTGTTTTTT
TRBJ1-1 TRBV12-3/TRBV12-4 TRBD1 NA CASSSGGNTEAFF TGTGCCAGCAGTTCAGGGGGGAACACTGAAGCTTTCTTT
TRBJ2-2 TRBV19 TRBD2 NA CASTTASGRAVGELFF TGTGCCAGTACAACAGCTAGCGGGAGGGCCGTCGGGGAGCTGTTTTTT
TRBJ2-3 TRBV5-6 TRBD2 NA CASSALAGAVVGTDTQYF TGTGCCAGCAGCGCGCTAGCGGGGGCGGTAGTTGGCACAGATACGCAGTATTTT
TRBJ1-4 TRBV5-1 NA NA CASRGASTNEKLFF TGCGCCAGCAGGGGGGCTTCAACTAATGAAAAACTGTTTTTT
TRBJ2-2 TRBV7-3 NA NA CASSRRENTGELFF TGTGCCAGCAGCCGACGGGAGAACACCGGGGAGCTGTTTTTT
TRBJ2-7 TRBV4-1 TRBD2 few CASSRGLAGGPMTYEQYF TGCGCCAGTTCCCGCGGACTAGCGGGAGGGCCGATGACCTACGAGCAGTACTTC
TRBJ1-6 TRBV7-3 NA NA CASSSSGNSPLHF TGTGCCAGCAGCTCCTCAGGGAATTCACCCCTCCACTTT
TRBJ1-6 TRBV2 NA NA CASSATRTNSPLHF TGTGCCAGCAGTGCGACAAGGACGAATTCACCCCTCCACTTT
TRBJ1-5 TRBV7-8 NA NA CASSLHRDPSYQPQHF TGTGCCAGCAGCTTACATAGGGACCCATCTTATCAGCCCCAGCATTTT
TRBJ1-1 TRBV3-1/TRBV3-2 NA NA CASSQGYQGEAFF TGTGCCAGCAGCCAAGGTTATCAGGGGGAAGCTTTCTTT
TRBJ1-5 TRBV7-2 NA NA CASSLGPNGPQHF TGTGCCAGCAGCCTTGGACCAAATGGGCCCCAGCATTTT
TRBJ1-5 TRBV27 NA NA CASSLRSSQPQHF TGTGCCAGCAGTCTCAGGAGTAGTCAGCCCCAGCATTTT
TRBJ2-2 TRBV6-2/TRBV6-3 TRBD2 few CASSRGLAITGELFF TGTGCCAGCAGTCGGGGACTAGCGATCACCGGGGAGCTGTTTTTT